This T cell receptor beta chain was profiled in a study of blood T cells in healthy people across ages. Findings and caveats of the study: The study found TCR beta diversity correlated strongly with naive T cell percentage. Older individuals had lower TCR beta diversity per million T cells (the decline was roughly linear).

CDR3 length: 14 residues. With 1 base removed from V and 3 bases from J, the gap between germline ends came to 8 bases. The germline CDR1 and CDR2 sequences are LGHNA and YNFKEQ. This clonotype appeared a few times. Its antigen is still unknown. A second roughly 6 to 11 cycle PCR used barcoded and J-beta primers. TCRdb processed the 5' RACE reads anew with MiXCR; each CDR3 protein has one entry. The data show about a million distinct CDR3 sequences, roughly 51% seen once. Healthy individuals of Caucasian origin from Russia, aged 6 to 90, served as donors. The clonotype comes from a woman aged 60-75 years in good health. The material sequenced was blood. J is TRBJ2-3 and V is TRBV4-2; D tentatively reads TRBD1 or TRBD2 (5 bases each). CDR3 amino acids: CASSQVWGTDTQYF. CDR3 nucleotide sequence: TGTGCCAGCAGCCAAGTATGGGGGACAGATACGCAGTATTTT.